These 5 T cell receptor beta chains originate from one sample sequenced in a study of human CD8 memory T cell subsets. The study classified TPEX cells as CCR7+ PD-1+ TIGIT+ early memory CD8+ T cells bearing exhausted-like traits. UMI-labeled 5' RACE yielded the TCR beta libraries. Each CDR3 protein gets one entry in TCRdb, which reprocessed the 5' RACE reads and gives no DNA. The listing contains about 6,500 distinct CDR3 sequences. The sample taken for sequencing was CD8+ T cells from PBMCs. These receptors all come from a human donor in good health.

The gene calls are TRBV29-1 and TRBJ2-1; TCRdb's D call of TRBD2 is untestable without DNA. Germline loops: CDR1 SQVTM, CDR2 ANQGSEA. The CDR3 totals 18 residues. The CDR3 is CSVEDLRRASGIYNEQFF.

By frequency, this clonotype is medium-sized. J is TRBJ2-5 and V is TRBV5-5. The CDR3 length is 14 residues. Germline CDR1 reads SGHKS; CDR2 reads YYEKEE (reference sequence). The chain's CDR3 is CASSLEPNQETQYF.

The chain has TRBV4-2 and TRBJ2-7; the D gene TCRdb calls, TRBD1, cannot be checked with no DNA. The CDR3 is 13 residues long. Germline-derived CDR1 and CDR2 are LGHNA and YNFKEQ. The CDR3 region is CASSQTGMYEQYF.

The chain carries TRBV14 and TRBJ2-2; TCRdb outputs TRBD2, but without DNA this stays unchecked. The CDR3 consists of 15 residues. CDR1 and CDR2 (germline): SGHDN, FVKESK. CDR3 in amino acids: CASSHYFQGPGELFF. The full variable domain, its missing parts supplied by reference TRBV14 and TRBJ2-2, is EAGVTQFPSHSVIEKGQTVTLRCDPISGHDNLYWYRRVMGKEIKFLLHFVKESKQDESGMPNNRFLAERTGGTYSTLKVQPAELEDSGVYFCASSHYFQGPGELFFGEGSRLTVL.

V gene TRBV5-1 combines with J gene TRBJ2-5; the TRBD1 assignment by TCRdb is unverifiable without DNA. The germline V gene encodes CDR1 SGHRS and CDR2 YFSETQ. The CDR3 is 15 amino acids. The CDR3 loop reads CASRETGGRQETQYF. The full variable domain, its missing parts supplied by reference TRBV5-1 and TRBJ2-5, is KAGVTQTPRYLIKTRGQQVTLSCSPISGHRSVSWYQQTPGQGLQFLFEYFSETQRNKGNFPGRFSGRQFSNSRSEMNVSTLELGDSALYLCASRETGGRQETQYFGPGTRLLVL.